The 27 T cell receptor beta chains below all came from one sample that was sequenced in a study of PD-1 blockade in classical Hodgkin lymphoma (dated by TCRdb to 2019 to 2021). Receptor libraries were prepared by the immunoSEQ multiplex PCR assay. In TCRdb, the immuneACCESS table is reduced to in-frame sequences with V and J assigned. These tables do not hold every clone; where another copy was compared, an unresolved V gene accounts for under half, and the others remain unexplained. Recorded for this sample are about 99,000 clones; around 81% of them occurred a single time. Clones ranked in the top ten supply 16% of the sample. The time point label on this specimen signifies: cycle 2 day 1 (C2D1) of nivolumab. Every trial patient had relapsed following autologous stem cell transplantation, and prior brentuximab vedotin exposure was what differed among cohorts A, B and C. Sequenced material: peripheral blood mononuclear cells (PBMCs), taken before the second cycle of nivolumab. These receptors originate from a human donor with classical Hodgkin lymphoma.

This clone is categorized as medium-sized. The chain combines TRBV6-6 with TRBJ2-7; D is possibly TRBD1 (5 bases). Trimming stripped 2 bases from V and 1 base from J, with 9 bases between. CDR1 and CDR2 (germline): MNHNY, SVGAGI (reference sequence). This CDR3 has 14 amino acids. The CDR3 nucleotides read TGTGCCAGCAGTTACAAGACAGATTCCTACGAGCAGTACTTC. It translates to CASSYKTDSYEQYF.

This rearrangement joins TRBV29-1 to TRBJ1-1; unclear D gene. This CDR3 spans 12 amino acids. Germline CDR1 SQVTM, CDR2 ANQGSEA. V was cut by 7 bases and J by 1 base, with 10 bases left in between. The CDR3 nucleotides are TGCAGCGCTGGCCTTCAGAACACTGAAGCTTTCTTT. It yields the protein CSAGLQNTEAFF.

Of note for this clone: Different DNA sequences within this sample yield the same CDR3. V is TRBV5-4 and J is TRBJ2-1, with 11 bases aligning to TRBD2. Germline V gives CDR1 SGHNT, CDR2 YYREEE (reference sequence). The V and J ends lost 0 bases and 1 base, in that order; junction bases with no gene match: 0. CDR3 length: 16 amino acids. CDR3 loop: CASSLGLAGSYNEQFF. As DNA, the CDR3 is TGTGCCAGCAGCTTGGGACTAGCGGGATCCTACAATGAGCAGTTCTTC. Complete variable domain (other parts from reference TRBV5-4 and TRBJ2-1): ETGVTQSPTHLIKTRGQQVTLRCSSQSGHNTVSWYQQALGQGPQFIFQYYREEENGRGNFPPRFSGLQFPNYSSELNVNALELDDSALYLCASSLGLAGSYNEQFFGPGTRLTVL.

The V and J genes are TRBV10-3 and TRBJ2-7, with 8 bases that match TRBD1. The CDR3 has 12 amino acids. Trimming took 8 bases from V and 5 from J; bases not matched to a gene: 5. The germline V gene encodes CDR1 ENHRY and CDR2 SYGVKD. The CDR3 here is CAIGKTGDEQYF. CDR3 sequence (DNA): TGTGCCATCGGGAAGACAGGGGACGAGCAGTACTTC.

The chain carries TRBV4-2 and TRBJ2-1; D might be TRBD2 (5 bases). Trimming took off 0 bases at V and 9 bases at J, with 9 bases between the two ends. The CDR3 is made up of 13 amino acids. Germline CDR1 and CDR2: LGHNA and YNFKEQ. The CDR3 DNA is TGTGCCAGCAGCCAAGATCTTGAGGGTGAGCAGTTCTTC. Amino acids: CASSQDLEGEQFF.

The chain joins TRBV5-4 to TRBJ2-7, with D uncertain. Germline V gene lookup returns CDR1 SGHNT and CDR2 YYREEE (reference sequence). The CDR3 has 14 amino acids. V was trimmed by 4 bases and J by 0 bases, leaving 11 bases between them. CDR3 sequence: CASSTGPSSYEQYF. The CDR3 coding sequence is TGTGCCAGCAGCACCGGGCCTAGCTCCTACGAGCAGTACTTC.

The genes are TRBV5-1 and TRBJ2-1; 8 bases fit TRBD2. The CDR3 loop spans 17 amino acids. Germline V CDR1 and CDR2: SGHRS, YFSETQ. Germline trimming cut 4 bases from V and 0 bases from J; bases unmatched to any gene: 9. CDR3 in amino acids: CASSPGLALSSYNEQFF. CDR3 DNA sequence: TGCGCCAGCAGCCCCGGACTAGCCCTAAGCTCCTACAATGAGCAGTTCTTC.

V gene TRBV4-1 combines with J gene TRBJ2-1; D might be TRBD2 (6 bases). The CDR3 has 17 amino acids. Germline V gene data show CDR1 as MGHRA and CDR2 as YSYEKL. The germline V and J ends were trimmed by 3 bases and 2 bases, with 17 bases remaining between them. In DNA, the CDR3 is TGCGCCAGCAGCCAGGCGGGTCCCGGGAGTGCCTACAATGAGCAGTTCTTC. It specifies CASSQAGPGSAYNEQFF.

The chain employs TRBV18 and TRBJ2-7, with D possibly matching TRBD2 (6 bases). This CDR3 has 13 amino acids. V was shortened by 3 bases and J by 3 bases, with 9 bases between the two germline ends. Germline loops: CDR1 KGHSH, CDR2 LQKENI. In nucleotides, the CDR3 is TGTGCCAGCTCACCCGACGGGGGCTACGAGCAGTACTTC. This encodes CASSPDGGYEQYF.

The chain has TRBV10-3 and TRBJ2-1, with 11 bases lining up with TRBD1. V dropped 5 bases and J dropped 5; count of bases not matched to a gene: 5. The CDR3 covers 15 residues. Looked up from germline, CDR1 is ENHRY and CDR2 is SYGVKD. CDR3 nucleotide sequence: TGTGCCATCAGTTGGGACAGGGGGAAAAACAATGAGCAGTTCTTC. The encoded protein is CAISWDRGKNNEQFF.

The chain is built from TRBV7-2 and TRBJ2-7; 7 bases align to TRBD1. V lost 8 bases and J lost 0; bases outside the gene matches: 7. The CDR3 spans 14 residues. CDR1 and CDR2 (germline): SGHTA, FQGNSA. DNA for the CDR3: TGTGCCAGCGCAGGGGGTCCGAGCTCCTACGAGCAGTACTTC. Protein: CASAGGPSSYEQYF. Variable domain in full (rest from reference TRBV7-2 and TRBJ2-7): GAGVSQSPSNKVTEKGKDVELRCDPISGHTALYWYRQSLGQGLEFLIYFQGNSAPDKSGLPSDRFSAERTGGSVSTLTIQRTQQEDSAVYLCASAGGPSSYEQYFGPGTRLTVT.

V and J are TRBV6-1 and TRBJ2-5, with 11 bases aligning to TRBD1. CDR3 length: 14 amino acids. J was trimmed by 5 bases and V by 8 bases; bases with no gene match: 7. The germline gives CDR1 MNHNS, CDR2 SASEGT. Here the CDR3 reads CASGGTGGWETQYF. CDR3 sequence (DNA): TGTGCCAGCGGCGGGACAGGGGGATGGGAGACCCAGTACTTC.

The rearrangement uses TRBV5-4 and TRBJ1-2; no clear D. Germline V gene lookup returns CDR1 SGHNT and CDR2 YYREEE (reference sequence). With 3 bases removed from V and 2 bases from J, the gap between germline ends came to 14 bases. The CDR3 covers 15 residues. The CDR3 nucleotides read TGTGCCAGCAGCTCCGGGCGGAGGGCGAACTATGGCTACACCTTC. Encoded protein: CASSSGRRANYGYTF.

The rearrangement joins TRBV9 to TRBJ2-3; D is possibly TRBD1 (6 bases). The V gene lost 3 bases and the J gene lost 7 bases, with 12 bases spanning the gap. Per germline, CDR1 SGDLS and CDR2 YYNGEE. The length of the CDR3 is 13 residues. Written as DNA, the CDR3 is TGTGCCAGCAGCGCTACAGGGCCCCATACGCAGTATTTT. This codes for CASSATGPHTQYF.

The chain couples TRBV7-8 to TRBJ1-5; TRBD1 agrees at 8 bases. The CDR3 length is 16 residues. Germline CDR1 reads SGHVS; CDR2 reads FQNEAQ. J was trimmed by 7 bases and V by 5 bases; bases with no gene match: 13. Written as DNA, the CDR3 is TGTGCCAGCAGCCCCATCCCAGGGGGCGCGGGGCAGCCCCAGCATTTT. It translates to CASSPIPGGAGQPQHF.

The genes are TRBV7-2 and TRBJ2-2; 8 positions agree with TRBD1. This CDR3 region has 16 residues. The J segment lost 4 bases and the V segment lost 5 bases, leaving 9 bases of the junction unmatched. Germline values: CDR1 SGHTA, CDR2 FQGNSA. CDR3 loop: CASSPRQGFGTGELFF. The CDR3 coding sequence is TGTGCCAGCAGCCCCAGACAGGGGTTTGGCACCGGGGAGCTGTTTTTT.

The gene calls are TRBV21-1 and TRBJ1-2. TRBV21-1 is a pseudogene. This CDR3 has 14 amino acids. This CDR3 reads CASTGRILHYGYTF. CDR3 sequence (DNA): TGTGCCAGCACCGGGCGAATACTCCACTATGGCTACACCTTC.

The chain carries TRBV27 and TRBJ1-2, with D hard to call. Germline CDR1 and CDR2: MNHEY and SMNVEV (reference sequence). CDR3 length: 14 residues. The V gene lost 0 bases and the J gene lost 2 bases, with 7 bases spanning the gap. The CDR3 nucleotides are TGTGCCAGCAGTTTATCGGGAGGGAACTATGGCTACACCTTC. Translated: CASSLSGGNYGYTF.

The rearrangement links TRBV6-5 to TRBJ2-2; TRBD2 might be the D (5 bases). The CDR3 is 15 residues long. Germline values: CDR1 MNHEY, CDR2 SVGAGI. With 5 bases removed from V and 1 base from J, the gap between germline ends came to 11 bases. CDR3 sequence reads: CASSPRTQNTGELFF. The CDR3 DNA is TGTGCCAGCAGTCCTCGGACTCAGAACACCGGGGAGCTGTTTTTT.

This sequence joins TRBV27 and TRBJ2-2; 8 bases align to TRBD2. This CDR3 has 16 amino acids. The junction had 10 bases not matched to a gene; V was cut back by 3 bases and J by 7 bases. Per the germline V gene, CDR1 is MNHEY and CDR2 is SMNVEV (reference sequence). The CDR3 loop is CASSLLGSGNSGELFF. CDR3 in DNA: TGTGCCAGCAGTTTGTTGGGTAGCGGGAATAGCGGGGAGCTGTTTTTT.

The rearrangement uses TRBV18 and TRBJ1-1; D not resolved. The CDR3 is 16 amino acids. CDR1 is KGHSH and CDR2 is LQKENI in the germline V gene. The V end lost 0 bases, the J end lost 3 bases, and 14 bases lay between the germline ends. The CDR3 spells CASSPPDSRRDTEAFF. DNA of the CDR3: TGTGCCAGCTCACCACCCGATAGCAGAAGGGACACTGAAGCTTTCTTT.

The J gene is TRBJ2-3, the V gene TRBV5-1, with 14 bases identical to TRBD2. V was clipped by 4 bases and J by 3 bases; unmatched bases: 4. The CDR3 totals 16 residues. The germline CDR1 and CDR2 sequences are SGHRS and YFSETQ. The CDR3 sequence is CASSAGTSGSTDTQYF. In DNA form, the CDR3 reads TGCGCCAGCAGCGCAGGGACTAGCGGGAGTACAGATACGCAGTATTTT.

The J gene is TRBJ2-2, the V gene TRBV29-1, with 9 bases matching TRBD2. The CDR3 has 14 amino acids. J gave up 5 bases and V 4 bases, and 5 bases lay outside the gene matches. Germline V gene sequence: CDR1 SQVTM, CDR2 ANQGSEA. The CDR3: CSVAWLAGTGELFF. In nucleotides, the CDR3 is TGCAGCGTTGCTTGGCTAGCGGGAACCGGGGAGCTGTTTTTT.

The V gene is TRBV20-1, the J gene TRBJ2-2; maybe TRBD1 (5 bases). The CDR3 has 11 amino acids. The ends were cut back, 7 bases at V and 7 bases at J, with 10 bases in the middle. Germline CDR1 is DFQATT and CDR2 is SNEGSKA (reference sequence). The CDR3 DNA follows: TGCAGTGGGGGCAAGGACGGGGAGCTGTTTTTT. Translated, it gives CSGGKDGELFF.

V is TRBV18 and J is TRBJ2-3, with 7 bases identical to TRBD2. Looked up from germline, CDR1 is KGHSH and CDR2 is LQKENI. CDR3 length: 16 amino acids. After removal of 2 bases from V and 0 bases from J, the junction contained 5 bases not matched to a gene. CDR3 in amino acids: CASSPKAGTSTDTQYF. DNA for the CDR3: TGTGCCAGCTCACCAAAAGCGGGAACTAGCACAGATACGCAGTATTTT.

The chain employs TRBV11-3 and TRBJ2-2; no clear D gene. The germline V gene encodes CDR1 SGHNT and CDR2 YENEEA. This CDR3 has 18 residues. V was shortened by 5 bases and J by 2 bases, with 21 bases between the two germline ends. The CDR3 bases are TGTGCCAGCAGCCCGCGTATCGGAAGCGCCTTAAACACCGGGGAGCTGTTTTTT. The encoded protein is CASSPRIGSALNTGELFF.

The V gene is TRBV5-1, the J gene TRBJ2-1; 9 bases line up with TRBD1. The CDR3 is made up of 15 amino acids. V dropped 4 bases and J dropped 2; count of bases not matched to a gene: 4. The V gene's germline CDR1 is SGHRS and CDR2 YFSETQ. The CDR3 loop reads CASSLGQGTYNEQFF. The CDR3 coding sequence is TGCGCCAGCAGCCTGGGACAGGGCACCTACAATGAGCAGTTCTTC.